Presented here are 7 T cell receptor beta chains from one specimen sequenced in a study of post-analysis software for immune sequencing data. Unique molecular identifiers tagged the TCR beta cDNA libraries. TCRdb processed the PCR reads anew with MiXCR; each CDR3 protein has one entry. In the table there are approximately 570,000 distinct CDR3 sequences, 40% to 50% of which are singletons. Study-level results: Among five TRBV segments more frequent in patients than controls were TRBV5-6, TRBV5-1 and TRBV20-1.

These receptors have no identified antigens. What was sequenced was blood. The receptors originated from a girl aged 10 to 17 with multiple sclerosis.

The chain combines TRBV5-6 with TRBJ1-5; D is ambiguous. The CDR3 is made up of 15 amino acids. Germline CDR1 is SGHDT and CDR2 is YYEEEE. The V end was cut by 4 bases, the J end by 0 bases, with 11 bases between. CDR3 in amino acids: CASSPWGFSNQPQHF. The DNA of the CDR3 is TGTGCCAGCAGCCCCTGGGGATTTAGCAATCAGCCCCAGCATTTT.

The gene calls are TRBV5-5 and TRBJ2-7, with D perhaps given as TRBD1 or TRBD2 (7 bases each). The germline V gene encodes CDR1 SGHKS and CDR2 YYEKEE (reference sequence). The V gene lost 2 bases and the J gene lost 3 bases, with 18 bases spanning the gap. This CDR3 is built from 16 residues. The CDR3 coding sequence is TGTGCCAGCAGCTTCACGGGAGGCAGGGGGGGCTACGAGCAGTACTTC. Its translation: CASSFTGGRGGYEQYF.

This chain joins TRBV10-3 and TRBJ2-1; TRBD2 is a possible D gene (5 bases). In germline, CDR1 is ENHRY, CDR2 SYGVKD. Trimming shortened V by 6 bases and J by 3 bases, and 15 bases separated the two germline ends. This CDR3 comprises 15 residues. The CDR3 DNA reads TGTGCCATCAGCCTAGGGAGAAACTACTACAATGAGCAGTTCTTC. This codes for CAISLGRNYYNEQFF.

This chain's CDR3 is CASSLAPWARTEAFF. The CDR3 nucleotides read TGTGCCAGCAGCTTAGCTCCTTGGGCGCGAACTGAAGCTTTCTTT. The chain has TRBV7-2 and TRBJ1-1; no clear D gene. The CDR3 length is 15 residues. CDR1 is SGHTA, CDR2 FQGNSA, per germline. The V end was cut by 0 bases, the J end by 5 bases, with 13 bases between. Complete variable domain (other parts from reference TRBV7-2 and TRBJ1-1): GAGVSQSPSNKVTEKGKDVELRCDPISGHTALYWYRQSLGQGLEFLIYFQGNSAPDKSGLPSDRFSAERTGGSVSTLTIQRTQQEDSAVYLCASSLAPWARTEAFFGQGTRLTVV.

On this clonotype: An end of the junction does not agree with germline; a read error may underlie this. V and J are TRBV9 and TRBJ1-2; possibly TRBD1 for D (5 bases). The CDR3 has 13 amino acids. The germline CDR1 and CDR2 sequences are SGDLS and YYNGEE. DNA for the CDR3: TGTGCCACAAGCAGGGAACTTAACTATGGTTACACCTTC. Translation: CATSRELNYGYTF.

On this clonotype: This may be a read error: a much more frequent sequence differs by one nucleotide. The chain carries TRBV11-3 and TRBJ2-1; unclear D gene. There are 14 residues in the CDR3. Germline V gives CDR1 SGHNT, CDR2 YENEEA. The V end lost 5 bases, the J end lost 4 bases, and 12 bases lay between the germline ends. CDR3 sequence reads: CASSPEPAYNEQFF. As DNA, the CDR3 is TGTGCCAGCAGCCCCGAACCAGCTTACAATGAGCAGTTCTTC.

The chain recombines TRBV20-1 with TRBJ2-7; TRBD1 aligns across 7 bases. Per the germline V gene, CDR1 is DFQATT and CDR2 is SNEGSKA (reference sequence). Unmatched junction bases numbered 3, after V lost 4 bases and J lost 0 bases. This CDR3 has 13 residues. The CDR3 DNA sequence: TGCAGTGCTAAGACAGGGAACTCCTACGAGCAGTACTTC. Residues: CSAKTGNSYEQYF.